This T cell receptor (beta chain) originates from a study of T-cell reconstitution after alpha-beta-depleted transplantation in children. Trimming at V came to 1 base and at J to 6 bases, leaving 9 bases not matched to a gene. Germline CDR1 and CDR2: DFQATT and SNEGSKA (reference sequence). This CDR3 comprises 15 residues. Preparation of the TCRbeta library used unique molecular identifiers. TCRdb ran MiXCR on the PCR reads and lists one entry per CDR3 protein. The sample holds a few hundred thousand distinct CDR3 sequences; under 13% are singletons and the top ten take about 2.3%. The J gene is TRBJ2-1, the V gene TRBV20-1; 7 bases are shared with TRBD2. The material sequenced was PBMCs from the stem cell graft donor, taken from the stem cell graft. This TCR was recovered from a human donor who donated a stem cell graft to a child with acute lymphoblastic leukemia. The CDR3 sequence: CSARGRRERFNEQFF. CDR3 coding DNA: TGCAGTGCTAGAGGGCGGCGGGAGCGGTTCAATGAGCAGTTCTTC.